This T cell receptor beta chain was retrieved from a study of T-cell reconstitution after alpha-beta-depleted transplantation in children. Unique molecular identifiers were used to barcode this TCRbeta library. TCRdb processed the PCR reads anew with MiXCR; each CDR3 protein has one entry. The sample records 300,000 to 350,000 distinct CDR3 sequences, 15% to 20% being singletons. The CDR3 covers 18 residues. Germline loops: CDR1 MGHRA, CDR2 YSYEKL. The V and J ends lost 3 bases and 2 bases, in that order; junction bases with no gene match: 10. This clonotype was counted a few times. The chain links TRBV4-1 to TRBJ2-1, with 10 positions matching TRBD1. This sequence originates from a male patient under 10 years old who had a stem cell transplant for acute lymphoblastic leukemia, so the T cells may come from the graft donor. The material sequenced was PBMCs, mostly from graft donor cells, taken 360 days after TCRalphabeta/CD19-depleted stem cell transplant. The CDR3, as DNA: TGCGCCAGCAGCCACAACTACCGACAGGGGGCAACCTACAATGAGCAGTTCTTC. Amino acids: CASSHNYRQGATYNEQFF.